The clone carrying this TCR beta chain was recorded at least ten times. Its antigen is not identified. These data originate in a study of T cells after posttransplantation cyclophosphamide. Overall study results and limits: Recipient CMV seropositivity and CMV reactivation strongly tracked TRB clonality. Donor CD8+ memory clones often dominated recipient blood repertoires at later times.

Between the trimmed V and J ends, which lost 1 base and 4 bases, there was a span of 13 bases. The CDR3 length is 15 residues. Germline V CDR1 and CDR2: LNHDA, SQIVND (reference sequence). Assay: immunoSEQ multiplex PCR; the TCRdb copy retains only in-frame clones and omits some. The repertoire yields about 24,000 clones, none seen only once; the top ten contain 6% to 7%. Specimen: PBMCs. V and J are TRBV19 and TRBJ1-2; D is unclear. This receptor was taken from a woman aged 55-69 years in good health, CMV-negative, and a related stem cell transplant donor. CDR3 residues: CASSIAGDLIYGYTF. The CDR3 nucleotides read TGTGCCAGTAGTATAGCCGGAGATCTGATCTATGGCTACACCTTC.